This T cell receptor (beta chain) was recovered during a study of OX40 agonist ivuxolimab in advanced cancers. Assay: immunoSEQ multiplex PCR; the TCRdb copy retains only in-frame clones and omits some. Seen here are tens of thousands of clones, about 86% observed once, and the top ten hold roughly 13%. The CDR3 totals 14 residues. V was shortened by 5 bases and J by 3 bases, with 13 bases between the two germline ends. Germline-derived CDR1 and CDR2 are SEHNR and FQNEAQ (reference sequence). The sequencing used CD4+ or CD8+ T cells sorted from blood, collected in a trial of the OX40 agonist ivuxolimab. The sequence was collected from an adult with an advanced solid tumor such as melanoma, head and neck, liver or kidney cancer. The chain links TRBV7-9 to TRBJ1-1; TRBD1 is a possible D gene (6 bases). CDR3 sequence (DNA): TGTGCCAGCAGCGCCCGGGACAAGGACACTGAAGCTTTCTTT. It specifies CASSARDKDTEAFF.